The rows below give T cell receptor beta chains drawn from one sample of a study of shared clonotypes between healthy human individuals. Sequencing was performed with immunoSEQ multiplex PCR; in TCRdb, only in-frame clones are kept and a portion is missing. The data contain roughly 2.1 million clones, under 95% of them seen just once; the ten biggest clones take up about 1.8%. What was sequenced was naive CD8+ T cells from PBMCs. The receptors here all came from a man aged 18 to 30 in good health. Some clones in this sample may be carry-over from other donors' samples. The CDR3 runs from the conserved cysteine through the conserved F or W. The D gene is left open where the match is weak. Only some rows state a clone size, as once, few, many or a class for expanded clones.

TRBJ2-7 NA TRBV4-1 TRBD2 TGCGCCAGCAGCCCCGGGACTAGCGGGAGAAGGTACGAGCAGTACTTC CASSPGTSGRRYEQYF
TRBJ2-3 NA TRBV4-1 TRBD1 TGCGCCAGCAGCCAGGGGACAGGGGCAATAGGAGATACGCAGTATTTT CASSQGTGAIGDTQYF
TRBJ2-1 NA TRBV11-2 TRBD2 TGTGCCAGCAGCGATATAGCGGGAACCTACAATGAGCAGTTCTTC CASSDIAGTYNEQFF
TRBJ1-1 NA TRBV20-1 NA TGCAGTGCTAAAACAGGCGTTGAAGCTTTCTTT CSAKTGVEAFF
TRBJ1-5 few TRBV19 NA TGTGCCAGTAGTATCGTAGCTGGAGGAACGGCCCAGCATTTT CASSIVAGGTAQHF
TRBJ2-7 NA TRBV29-1 NA TGCAGCGTTCCCTCGGGGGCGTCTGACGAGCAGTACTTC CSVPSGASDEQYF
TRBJ1-1 once TRBV5-1 NA TGCGCCAGCAGCTCCCCGGTGGGGTTGAACACTGAAGCTTTCTTT CASSSPVGLNTEAFF
TRBJ1-1 NA TRBV2 NA TGTGCCAGCAGTGATAGGAGGGGGGCAGGGGAAGCTTTCTTT CASSDRRGAGEAFF
TRBJ2-1 NA TRBV5-1 TRBD2 TGCGCCAGCAGCTTGGTTGCACTAGCGGGAGAAATTAATGAGCAGTTCTTC CASSLVALAGEINEQFF
TRBJ1-3 NA TRBV9 TRBD1 TGTGCCAGCAGCGTCGGGACAGCTGGAAACACCATATATTTT CASSVGTAGNTIYF
TRBJ2-7 NA TRBV4-3 NA TGCGCCAGCAGCCAAGATTGGCGAGACAGCGCCAACGAGCAGTACTTC CASSQDWRDSANEQYF
TRBJ1-3 NA TRBV21-1 NA TGTGCCAGCCGCCACCCACAGGGGGAAACGTCTGGAAACACCATATATTTT CASRHPQGETSGNTIYF
TRBJ1-3 NA TRBV9 NA TGTGCCAGCAGCGCCGGCCAGGGAATCGCTGGAAACACCATATATTTT CASSAGQGIAGNTIYF
TRBJ2-3 once TRBV10-1 NA TGCGCCAGCAGTGAGTGGGGAACAAGTAGGGATACGCAGTATTTT CASSEWGTSRDTQYF
TRBJ1-2 few TRBV9 NA TGTGCCAGCGGGAACCCGGCCTATGGCTACACCTTC CASGNPAYGYTF
TRBJ2-2 NA TRBV7-9 NA TGTGCCAGCTCGGTGCTGACGGGAGCGGTTAACGTTCACACCGGGGAGCTGTTTTTT CASSVLTGAVNVHTGELFF
TRBJ2-1 once TRBV9 NA TGTGCCAGCAGCGTATCTACGGAGCCCGAGCAGTTCTTC CASSVSTEPEQFF
TRBJ2-5 NA TRBV5-6 TRBD2 TGTGCCAGCAGGCTACGGCGGGAGAAGGAGACCCAGTACTTC CASRLRREKETQYF
TRBJ2-7 NA TRBV6-6 TRBD1 TGTGCCAGCAGTTATTTTATGGGGACAGGTGACTCCGAGCAGTACTTC CASSYFMGTGDSEQYF
TRBJ2-5 once TRBV5-1 NA TGCGCCAGCAGCCTTACACAAGAGACCCAGTACTTC CASSLTQETQYF
TRBJ2-1 NA TRBV6-5 TRBD2 TGTGCCAGCAGAGGGAGGCTAGCGGGAGCCAATGAGCAGTTCTTC CASRGRLAGANEQFF
TRBJ1-5 NA TRBV9 NA TGTGCCAGCAGCGTAGAAGGGGGATCGGGCCAGCCCCAGCATTTT CASSVEGGSGQPQHF
TRBJ1-1 NA TRBV19 NA TGTGCCAGTGCCGGGACAAAGCGCGACACTGAAGCTTTCTTT CASAGTKRDTEAFF
TRBJ2-7 NA TRBV5-1 NA NA CASSPWGPGAREGEYF
TRBJ2-2 NA TRBV6-4 TRBD1 TGTGCCAGCAGTGAAACCGGGACAGGGACCGGGGAGCTGTTTTTT CASSETGTGTGELFF
TRBJ2-1 NA TRBV12-5 TRBD2 TGTGCTAGTGGTACAGGGACTAGCGGGAGTCAATGGAATGAGCAGTTCTTC CASGTGTSGSQWNEQFF
TRBJ1-1 few TRBV5-6 TRBD1 TGTGCCAGCAGCTTGGGGGCAGGGGGCACTGAAGCTTTCTTT CASSLGAGGTEAFF
TRBJ1-3 once TRBV27 TRBD1 TGTGCCAGCAGTTCGGACAGGGGGACCGGGAACACCATATATTTT CASSSDRGTGNTIYF
TRBJ2-2 NA TRBV27 NA TGTGCCAGCTTTAGGTCTCCTGGGGTCGGGGAGCTGTTTTTT CASFRSPGVGELFF
TRBJ2-2 NA TRBV5-6 NA TGTGCCAGCAGCTTGGGGACGAACACCGGGGAGCTGTTTTTT CASSLGTNTGELFF
TRBJ2-7 NA TRBV5-5 NA TGTGCCAGCAGCCATAATAGCGGTGGCGTGTACGAGCAGTACTTC CASSHNSGGVYEQYF
TRBJ2-7 NA TRBV10-1 NA TGCGCCAGCAGCGGCGGGTACTCCTACGAGCAGTACTTC CASSGGYSYEQYF
TRBJ2-2 NA TRBV2 NA TGTGCCAGCAGTCCGACAGAGAACACCGGGGAGCTGTTTTTT CASSPTENTGELFF
TRBJ2-1 NA TRBV4-3 NA TGCGCCAGCAGCCAAGATCGGGCCAGGACAAATTATAATGAGCAGTTCTTC CASSQDRARTNYNEQFF
TRBJ2-7 NA TRBV7-9 NA TGTGCCAGCAGCTTAGTAAGGGACGGTTTCGAGCAGTACTTC CASSLVRDGFEQYF
TRBJ2-5 once TRBV28 NA TGTGCCAGCAGGCCCCCCGTGGGAGTGGAAGAGACCCAGTACTTC CASRPPVGVEETQYF
TRBJ1-1 NA TRBV19 NA TGTGCCAGTAGTGACCCGACAAGTATGAACACTGAAGCTTTCTTT CASSDPTSMNTEAFF
TRBJ2-2 NA TRBV5-1 NA TGCGCCAGCAGCTCCCCCAGGAGGGAGATGGGCGGGGAGCTGTTTTTT CASSSPRREMGGELFF
TRBJ2-7 NA TRBV27 NA TGTGCCAGCAGTTTCGGCCTTACCTACGAGCAGTACTTC CASSFGLTYEQYF
TRBJ2-5 NA TRBV6-1 NA TGTGCCGACAAAGGTCAGCGGAGCGTTGGAGAGACCCAGTACTTC CADKGQRSVGETQYF
TRBJ2-7 NA TRBV6-1 NA TGTGCCAGCAGTGAAGAGATAGAGCAGTACTTC CASSEEIEQYF
TRBJ1-1 NA TRBV7-9 NA TGTGCCAGCAGCTCCTCGGGGGACTCGAACACTGAAGCTTTCTTT CASSSSGDSNTEAFF
TRBJ2-1 NA TRBV6-5 TRBD1 TGTGCCAGCAGTTACCGAGAGACAGGGGAGTACAATGAGCAGTTCTTC CASSYRETGEYNEQFF
TRBJ2-1 NA TRBV10-1 NA TGCGCCAGCATCAGTCGCGCCAGCTCCTACAATGAGCAGTTCTTC CASISRASSYNEQFF
TRBJ2-1 NA TRBV7-9 NA TGTGCCAGCAGCCATCGTGCGACTTACAATGAGCAGTTCTTC CASSHRATYNEQFF
TRBJ1-5 few TRBV19 TRBD1 TGTGCCAGTAGTAACCAAGACGAAACAGGGGACAATCAGCCCCAGCATTTT CASSNQDETGDNQPQHF
TRBJ2-7 NA TRBV19 NA TGTGCCAGTAGTATAACAGGTGAGATGTTCTACGAGCAGTACTTC CASSITGEMFYEQYF
TRBJ2-7 NA TRBV7-8 TRBD1 TGTGCCAGCAGCTCGACAGGGAAGGGATACGAGCAGTACTTC CASSSTGKGYEQYF
TRBJ2-7 NA TRBV4-2 NA TGTGCCAGCAGCCAGGGGGGCGGGAGCTCCTACGAGCAGTACTTC CASSQGGGSSYEQYF
TRBJ2-4 NA TRBV9 NA TGTGCCAGCAGCCCAGGGACGCCAGGGAACATTCAGTACTTC CASSPGTPGNIQYF
TRBJ2-1 NA TRBV5-1 NA TGCGCCAGCAGGGACGGGGGAGGCCCGTACAATGAGCAGTTCTTC CASRDGGGPYNEQFF
TRBJ1-2 once TRBV20-1 NA TGCAGTGCTAGAGGGGCGGGCGGCTACACCTTC CSARGAGGYTF
TRBJ2-1 NA TRBV27 NA TGTGCCAGCAGGTGGGACCTCGCGCGTGAGCAGTTCTTC CASRWDLAREQFF
TRBJ2-7 NA TRBV7-9 TRBD2 TGTGCCAGCAGCCTCGGCGGGAGTCAGTACGAGCAGTACTTC CASSLGGSQYEQYF
TRBJ1-1 few TRBV25-1 NA TGTGCCAGCAGTGAAGCAGTGAACACTGAAGCTTTCTTT CASSEAVNTEAFF
TRBJ2-7 NA TRBV28 NA TGTGCCAGCAGTTTTTCGTTCGGACCCGAGCAGTACTTC CASSFSFGPEQYF
TRBJ2-1 NA TRBV5-1 NA TGCGCCAGCAGCTTCGAATGGCCGCCGAGCTCCTACAATGAGCAGTTCTTC CASSFEWPPSSYNEQFF
TRBJ2-3 NA TRBV6-1 NA TGTGCCAGCCAGGACCTCACAGATACGCAGTATTTT CASQDLTDTQYF
TRBJ2-3 NA TRBV15 TRBD1 TGTGCCACCAGCAGAGATGACAGGGCAGATACGCAGTATTTT CATSRDDRADTQYF